A single sample gave rise to the 2 T cell receptor beta chains below, sequenced in a study of technical replicates of blood from a handful of donors. Sequencing was performed with immunoSEQ multiplex PCR; in TCRdb, only in-frame clones are kept and a portion is missing. The sample includes 60,000 to 65,000 clones, 75% to 90% seen only once; the top ten take over 4.5%. What was sequenced was PBMCs. The receptors originated from a human donor in good health. Some clones in this sample may be carry-over from other donors' samples.

The chain carries TRBV5-1 and TRBJ2-1; 8 bases align to TRBD2. The germline V gene encodes CDR1 SGHRS and CDR2 YFSETQ. V lost 4 bases to trimming and J lost 3 bases; unmatched junction nucleotides: 15. The CDR3 is made up of 18 amino acids. CDR3 region: CASSLPNTSGYYYNEQFF. The DNA of the CDR3 is TGCGCCAGCAGCCTTCCGAATACTAGCGGTTACTACTACAATGAGCAGTTCTTC.

The chain uses TRBV30 and TRBJ1-2, with D possibly being TRBD1 (6 bases). This CDR3 has 11 residues. The germline V gene has CDR1 GTSNPN and CDR2 SVGIG (reference sequence). V was trimmed by 7 bases and J by 12 bases, leaving 18 bases between them. For the CDR3, the DNA is TGTGCCTTCCAGGGGTATGGGGTACACACCTTC. This codes for CAFQGYGVHTF.